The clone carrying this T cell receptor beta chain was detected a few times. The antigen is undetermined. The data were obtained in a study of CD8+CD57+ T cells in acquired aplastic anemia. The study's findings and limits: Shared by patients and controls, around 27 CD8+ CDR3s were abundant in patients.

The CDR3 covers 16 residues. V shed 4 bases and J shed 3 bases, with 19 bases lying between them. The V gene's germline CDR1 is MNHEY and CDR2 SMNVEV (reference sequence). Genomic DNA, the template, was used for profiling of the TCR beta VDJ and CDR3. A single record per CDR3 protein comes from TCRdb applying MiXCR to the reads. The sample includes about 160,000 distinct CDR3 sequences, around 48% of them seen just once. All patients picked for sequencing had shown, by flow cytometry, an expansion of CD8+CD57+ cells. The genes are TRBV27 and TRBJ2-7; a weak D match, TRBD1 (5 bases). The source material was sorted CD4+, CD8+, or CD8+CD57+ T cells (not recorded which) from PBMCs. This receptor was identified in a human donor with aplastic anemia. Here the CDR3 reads CASSSLQARFIYEQYF. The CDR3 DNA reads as TGTGCCAGCAGTTCCCTACAGGCGAGATTCATCTACGAGCAGTACTTC.